This TCR beta chain was found in a study of T cell responses to AZD1222 COVID-19 vaccine. The assay was immunoSEQ multiplex PCR, and TCRdb's table has in-frame clones only and misses some. The data hold roughly 80,000 clones, with around 89% observed a single time. With 1 base removed from V and 3 bases from J, the gap between germline ends came to 1 base. The V gene's germline CDR1 is LGHNT and CDR2 FRNRAP. This CDR3 contains 12 residues. This TCR derives from an adult in good health. The chain has TRBV12-5 and TRBJ2-1, with D unclear. The input for sequencing was peripheral blood, taken on day 0 of MenACWY control vaccination. CDR3 DNA sequence: TGTGCTAGTGGTTTGGACTACAATGAGCAGTTCTTC. Translating gives CASGLDYNEQFF.